A single sample is the source of the 19 T cell receptor beta chains below, sequenced in a study of T cell responses to AZD1222 COVID-19 vaccine. Method: immunoSEQ multiplex PCR; TCRdb's copy keeps in-frame clones and lacks some. The data show 95,000 to 150,000 clones, 85% to 90% seen once. This specimen was peripheral blood, taken on day 0 of AZD1222 vaccination. The receptors come from an adult in good health.

The sample holds one count of this clone. CDR3 amino acids: CASSLRGELGNQPQHF. CDR3 DNA sequence: TGTGCCAGTAGTCTCCGCGGTGAATTAGGCAATCAGCCCCAGCATTTT. The rearrangement uses TRBV19 and TRBJ1-5, with D uncertain. This CDR3 spans 16 amino acids. CDR1 is LNHDA, CDR2 SQIVND, per germline (reference sequence). The ends were cut back, 5 bases at V and 2 bases at J, with 16 bases in the middle.

CDR3 coding DNA: TGTGCCAGCAGCGGCCAGACAGGGGTGGGTGAAAAACTGTTTTTT. This sequence encodes CASSGQTGVGEKLFF. This chain uses TRBV9 with TRBJ1-4, with TRBD1 identical over 8 bases. CDR3 length: 15 residues. Germline lookup yields CDR1 SGDLS and CDR2 YYNGEE. V was clipped by 3 bases and J by 7 bases; unmatched bases: 8.

The rearrangement uses TRBV27 and TRBJ2-5, with 13 positions matching TRBD2. Germline CDR1 MNHEY, CDR2 SMNVEV (reference sequence). CDR3 length: 19 amino acids. V trimming: 3 bases; J trimming: 5 bases; junction bases outside the gene matches: 15. The chain's CDR3 is CASSLSGTSGIFQEETQYF. CDR3 in DNA: TGTGCCAGCAGTTTGTCCGGGACTAGCGGGATTTTTCAGGAGGAGACCCAGTACTTC.

The chain couples TRBV5-1 to TRBJ2-5; D may be TRBD2 (6 bases). V dropped 3 bases and J dropped 1 base, with 16 bases sitting between them. The germline CDR1 and CDR2 sequences are SGHRS and YFSETQ. The CDR3 is 16 residues long. CDR3 in amino acids: CASSSIGRGTQETQYF. As DNA, the CDR3 is TGCGCCAGCAGCTCCATTGGTCGCGGGACCCAAGAGACCCAGTACTTC.

The gene calls are TRBV6-5 and TRBJ1-5; D remains ambiguous. Trimming left V 6 bases short and J 0 bases short, with 12 bases between. This CDR3 is 15 amino acids long. Germline loops: CDR1 MNHEY, CDR2 SVGAGI. DNA for the CDR3: TGTGCCAGCAGGATCCGGATTTATAGCAATCAGCCCCAGCATTTT. Translating it yields CASRIRIYSNQPQHF.

The chain combines TRBV18 with TRBJ2-3; D is uncertain. Per the germline V gene, CDR1 is KGHSH and CDR2 is LQKENI. V was cut by 3 bases and J by 1 base, with 5 bases left in between. The CDR3 consists of 13 residues. This CDR3 reads CASSPLGTDTQYF. The DNA for the CDR3 is TGTGCCAGCTCACCCCTCGGCACAGATACGCAGTATTTT.

The chain employs TRBV5-1 and TRBJ2-3, with 10 bases matching TRBD2. Germline V gene data show CDR1 as SGHRS and CDR2 as YFSETQ. Trimming at V came to 6 bases and at J to 2 bases, leaving 6 bases not matched to a gene. This CDR3 region has 15 residues. The CDR3 loop reads CASTVLAGPTDTQYF. The CDR3 DNA follows: TGCGCCAGCACGGTACTAGCGGGGCCCACAGATACGCAGTATTTT.

The rearrangement uses TRBV7-2 and TRBJ2-7; D is unresolved. Looked up from germline, CDR1 is SGHTA and CDR2 is FQGNSA. CDR3 length: 13 amino acids. V lost 8 bases and J lost 0, with 11 bases in between. This chain's CDR3 is CASGGRYSYEQYF. The CDR3 coding sequence is TGTGCCAGCGGTGGGCGGTACTCCTACGAGCAGTACTTC.

This clone has only a few counts. The rearrangement joins TRBV9 to TRBJ2-1; weak D call: TRBD2 (6 bases). The germline V gene encodes CDR1 SGDLS and CDR2 YYNGEE. Deletions cut 4 bases from V and 0 bases from J, with 14 bases between. This CDR3 region has 16 residues. This CDR3 is CASSPDQRASYNEQFF. CDR3 nucleotide sequence: TGTGCCAGCAGCCCCGATCAGCGGGCCTCCTACAATGAGCAGTTCTTC.

This chain connects TRBV10-3 to TRBJ2-1; D is possibly TRBD1 (6 bases). Germline CDR1 reads ENHRY; CDR2 reads SYGVKD. The ends were cut back, 2 bases at V and 8 bases at J, with 7 bases in the middle. The CDR3 consists of 12 residues. DNA of the CDR3: TGTGCCATCAGTGAGGGGGGCCATGAGCAGTTCTTC. Translating gives CAISEGGHEQFF.

This chain uses TRBV6-5 with TRBJ2-7, with 7 bases aligning to TRBD2. The CDR3 loop spans 16 amino acids. V was clipped by 0 bases and J by 0 bases; unmatched bases: 5. The germline V gene encodes CDR1 MNHEY and CDR2 SVGAGI. CDR3 sequence reads: CASSYSAGEYSYEQYF. In nucleotides, the CDR3 is TGTGCCAGCAGTTACTCGGCGGGAGAGTACTCCTACGAGCAGTACTTC.

The chain links TRBV9 to TRBJ1-4; 10 bases fit TRBD1. The CDR3 extends over 15 amino acids. Germline lookup yields CDR1 SGDLS and CDR2 YYNGEE. The V segment lost 4 bases and the J segment 7 bases; nucleotides outside the gene matches: 7. The CDR3 bases are TGTGCCAGCAGCTCATTGGGACAGGGGCGTGAAAAACTGTTTTTT. As protein: CASSSLGQGREKLFF.

The chain combines TRBV9 with TRBJ1-1, with a weak D call TRBD1 (5 bases). V was trimmed by 4 bases and J by 4 bases, leaving 20 bases between them. Looked up from germline, CDR1 is SGDLS and CDR2 is YYNGEE. This CDR3 contains 16 residues. This CDR3 is CASSSDSEGLGTEAFF. In DNA, the CDR3 is TGTGCCAGCAGCTCAGACAGCGAGGGTTTGGGCACTGAAGCTTTCTTT.

The rearrangement joins TRBV28 to TRBJ2-7, with D unclear. Trimming cost V 5 bases and J 0 bases, with 14 bases left between them. This CDR3 has 15 amino acids. The germline gives CDR1 MDHEN, CDR2 SYDVKM. CDR3 coding DNA: TGTGCCAGCAGTCCCCCCGGGCTTACCTCCTACGAGCAGTACTTC. Amino acids: CASSPPGLTSYEQYF.

The genes are TRBV23-1 and TRBJ2-2, with a tentative D call TRBD1 (5 bases). TRBV23-1 is recorded as an ORF, its role being uncertain. Between the trimmed V and J ends, which lost 2 bases and 9 bases, there was a span of 34 bases. There are 21 residues in the CDR3. CDR3 protein: CASSQPCAGIPWHDRVRELFF. The CDR3 nucleotides are TGCGCCAGCAGTCAACCCTGCGCAGGGATCCCCTGGCACGATCGGGTCCGGGAGCTGTTTTTT.

V is TRBV7-8 and J is TRBJ2-7; perhaps TRBD1 as D (6 bases). Germline CDR1 SGHVS, CDR2 FQNEAQ. The ends were cut back, 5 bases at V and 3 bases at J, with 23 bases in the middle. The CDR3 contains 17 residues. DNA for the CDR3: TGTGCCAGCAGCCTGGGGCTACAGGGTAGCTTCATCTACGAGCAGTACTTC. It specifies CASSLGLQGSFIYEQYF.

This chain connects TRBV6-2 or TRBV6-3 to TRBJ2-6; D not certain. With 5 bases removed from V and 4 bases from J, the gap between germline ends came to 12 bases. Germline lookup yields CDR1 MNHEY and CDR2 SVGEGT. The CDR3 length is 15 residues. The DNA for the CDR3 is TGTGCCAGCAGTGACACTATGAGGGGGGCCAACGTCCTGACTTTC. Protein: CASSDTMRGANVLTF.

V usage is TRBV30 and J usage is TRBJ2-4; the match to TRBD2 covers 10 bases. Germline lookup yields CDR1 GTSNPN and CDR2 SVGIG (reference sequence). The CDR3 spans 16 residues. The V segment lost 3 bases and the J segment 8 bases; nucleotides outside the gene matches: 13. The CDR3 loop is CAWSGGAGLAGDIQYF. CDR3 sequence (DNA): TGTGCCTGGAGCGGCGGCGCCGGGCTAGCGGGAGACATTCAGTACTTC.

This rearrangement joins TRBV11-2 to TRBJ2-1; tentatively, D is TRBD2 (6 bases). V lost 5 bases and J lost 2, with 10 bases in between. The length of the CDR3 is 14 residues. The germline gives CDR1 SGHAT, CDR2 FQNNGV. CDR3 nucleotide sequence: TGTGCCAGCAGCCTTAGCGGAACCTACAATGAGCAGTTCTTC. Translated: CASSLSGTYNEQFF.